Below are 26 T cell receptor beta chains sequenced from a single sample in a study of long-term antiretroviral therapy in people with HIV. Survey-level resolution applied to immunoSEQ assay v3.0. Here immunoSEQ multiplex PCR was the method, and the copy in TCRdb shows in-frame clones only, minus some. The sample contains approximately 25,000 clones, around three quarters of which appear only once. The sequencing here drew on unsorted PBMCs, taken 1.2 years after starting antiretroviral therapy. The receptors shown here come from a middle-aged woman with HIV.

The DNA for the CDR3 is TGTGCCATCAGTGACGGCAGCTATGGCTACACCTTC. Protein sequence: CAISDGSYGYTF. V is TRBV10-3 and J is TRBJ1-2; D call uncertain. V lost 3 bases to trimming and J lost 4 bases, with 6 bases between them. This CDR3 is built from 12 residues. Looked up from germline, CDR1 is ENHRY and CDR2 is SYGVKD.

The chain has TRBV5-4 and TRBJ2-7, with D possibly being TRBD1 (6 bases). The CDR3 is 14 residues long. The germline gives CDR1 SGHNT, CDR2 YYREEE (reference sequence). V was cut by 4 bases and J by 6 bases, with 17 bases left in between. CDR3 loop: CASSRTGIKGEQYF. DNA of the CDR3: TGTGCCAGCAGCCGAACAGGGATTAAGGGCGAGCAGTACTTC.

The chain's CDR3 is CASSLSGGTYNEQFF. The CDR3 region has the DNA TGTGCCAGCAGCCTTAGCGGGGGGACTTACAATGAGCAGTTCTTC. V and J are TRBV9 and TRBJ2-1; 10 nucleotides agree with TRBD2. Germline lookup yields CDR1 SGDLS and CDR2 YYNGEE. Unmatched junction bases numbered 5, after V lost 4 bases and J lost 4 bases. This CDR3 contains 15 residues.

This rearrangement joins TRBV7-9 to TRBJ2-7; the D is unclear. CDR3 length equals 14 residues. Germline V gene sequence: CDR1 SEHNR, CDR2 FQNEAQ (reference sequence). V dropped 0 bases and J dropped 2 bases, with 8 bases sitting between them. CDR3 in DNA: TGTGCCAGCAGCTTAGCGGGATTCCCCTACGAGCAGTACTTC. Protein product: CASSLAGFPYEQYF. The full variable domain, with the rest looked up from reference TRBV7-9 and TRBJ2-7, is DTGVSQNPRHKITKRGQNVTFRCDPISEHNRLYWYRQTLGQGPEFLTYFQNEAQLEKSRLLSDRFSAERPKGSFSTLEIQRTEQGDSAMYLCASSLAGFPYEQYFGPGTRLTVT.

The chain recombines TRBV25-1 with TRBJ2-2; the match to TRBD2 covers 14 bases. The trim removed 3 bases at V and 7 bases at J, leaving 4 bases unmatched. The CDR3 consists of 16 residues. Germline V gene sequence: CDR1 MGHDK, CDR2 SYGVNS. As DNA, the CDR3 is TGTGCCAGCAGTGATAGGGGGACTAGCGGGAGCGGGGAGCTGTTTTTT. It specifies CASSDRGTSGSGELFF.

V and J are TRBV5-4 and TRBJ2-3, with 11 bases aligning to TRBD2. The CDR3 length is 15 residues. The junction had 3 bases not matched to a gene; V was cut back by 4 bases and J by 2 bases. Germline V gene lookup returns CDR1 SGHNT and CDR2 YYREEE (reference sequence). For the CDR3, the DNA is TGTGCCAGCAGCCAGGGACTAGCGGACACAGATACGCAGTATTTT. Translation: CASSQGLADTDTQYF. Full variable domain (missing parts from reference TRBV5-4 and TRBJ2-3): ETGVTQSPTHLIKTRGQQVTLRCSSQSGHNTVSWYQQALGQGPQFIFQYYREEENGRGNFPPRFSGLQFPNYSSELNVNALELDDSALYLCASSQGLADTDTQYFGPGTRLTVL.

This sequence joins TRBV6-5 and TRBJ2-5, with a possible D match to TRBD2 (5 bases). The germline gives CDR1 MNHEY, CDR2 SVGAGI. The germline V and J ends were trimmed by 0 bases and 5 bases, with 10 bases remaining between them. The CDR3 is made up of 14 amino acids. In DNA, the CDR3 is TGTGCCAGCAGTTACTCGGAGGCCCAGGAGACCCAGTACTTC. Protein: CASSYSEAQETQYF.

The rearrangement joins TRBV9 to TRBJ2-2; 7 bases map to TRBD1. Germline CDR1 SGDLS, CDR2 YYNGEE. V was clipped by 0 bases and J by 7 bases; unmatched bases: 3. This CDR3 spans 14 amino acids. The CDR3 sequence is CASSVEGAIGELFF. CDR3 nucleotides: TGTGCCAGCAGCGTAGAGGGGGCGATCGGGGAGCTGTTTTTT.

The chain links TRBV6-1 to TRBJ2-6; D gene uncertain. The length of the CDR3 is 17 residues. The germline V gene encodes CDR1 MNHNS and CDR2 SASEGT. Trimming cost V 0 bases and J 0 bases, with 9 bases left between them. For the CDR3, the DNA is TGTGCCAGCAGTGAAGCGCTGAGAACCTCTGGGGCCAACGTCCTGACTTTC. As protein: CASSEALRTSGANVLTF.

The chain couples TRBV29-1 to TRBJ1-1; D perhaps matches TRBD1 (5 bases). Trimming cost V 7 bases and J 0 bases, with 18 bases left between them. The CDR3 loop spans 15 amino acids. From germline, CDR1 is SQVTM and CDR2 ANQGSEA. The CDR3 loop is CSAKAGWGMNTEAFF. CDR3 DNA sequence: TGCAGCGCCAAGGCAGGGTGGGGAATGAACACTGAAGCTTTCTTT.

In its sample, this clone ranks as medium-sized. The rearrangement joins TRBV18 to TRBJ1-2, with 8 nucleotides matching TRBD1. V trimming: 6 bases; J trimming: 4 bases; junction bases outside the gene matches: 10. Germline V CDR1 and CDR2: KGHSH, LQKENI. The CDR3 has 15 residues. The CDR3 spells CASSFMTGDTYGYTF. In nucleotides, the CDR3 is TGTGCCAGCTCGTTCATGACAGGGGACACCTATGGCTACACCTTC.

The rearrangement uses TRBV9 and TRBJ1-1; D is possibly TRBD1 (6 bases). CDR1 and CDR2 (germline): SGDLS, YYNGEE. V lost 4 bases, J lost 3 bases, and 13 bases lay in between. The CDR3 contains 14 residues. CDR3 sequence (DNA): TGTGCCAGCAGCCGAGGACAGTGGGACACTGAAGCTTTCTTT. This codes for CASSRGQWDTEAFF.

The J gene is TRBJ1-5, the V gene TRBV2, with D perhaps matching TRBD1 (5 bases). Trimming took 6 bases from V and 4 from J, leaving 16 bases between them. Germline V lookup: CDR1 SNHLY, CDR2 FYNNEI. This CDR3 contains 15 residues. CDR3 amino acids: CASRSWGMGNQPQHF. The CDR3 coding sequence is TGTGCCAGCAGATCATGGGGGATGGGGAATCAGCCCCAGCATTTT.

This clone occurred a few times. V gene TRBV15 combines with J gene TRBJ2-7; possible D gene TRBD2, 6 bases. With 8 bases removed from V and 3 bases from J, the gap between germline ends came to 8 bases. The CDR3 has 11 amino acids. In germline, CDR1 is LNHNV, CDR2 YYDKDF (reference sequence). CDR3 protein: CATGGDYEQYF. CDR3 bases: TGTGCCACCGGAGGGGACTACGAGCAGTACTTC.

V is TRBV6-1 and J is TRBJ1-2, with D unresolved. V was shortened by 1 base and J by 3 bases, with 3 bases between the two germline ends. CDR3 length: 12 residues. CDR1 is MNHNS, CDR2 SASEGT, per germline. The CDR3 bases are TGTGCCAGCAGTGAAGATGACTATGGCTACACCTTC. Encoded protein: CASSEDDYGYTF.

In nucleotides, the CDR3 is TGTGCCAGCAGTTACTCGGACCGACGGCTCTCCTACGAGCAGTACTTC. It yields the protein CASSYSDRRLSYEQYF. The chain combines TRBV6-8 with TRBJ2-7; no definite D call. The V gene's germline CDR1 is MNHGY and CDR2 SAAAGT. The V and J ends lost 0 bases and 0 bases respectively, with 12 bases between them. The CDR3 spans 16 residues.

The V and J genes are TRBV5-1 and TRBJ2-7, with 7 bases fitting TRBD1. CDR1 SGHRS and CDR2 YFSETQ come from the germline V gene. J was trimmed by 0 bases and V by 0 bases; bases with no gene match: 3. The CDR3 has 15 residues. The CDR3 sequence is CASSLAGTVSYEQYF. The CDR3 nucleotides read TGCGCCAGCAGCTTGGCCGGGACAGTCTCCTACGAGCAGTACTTC.

V and J are TRBV11-2 and TRBJ2-4; 16 bases map to TRBD2. The length of the CDR3 is 17 residues. After removal of 5 bases from V and 3 bases from J, the junction contained 4 bases not matched to a gene. From germline, CDR1 is SGHAT and CDR2 FQNNGV. The CDR3 loop is CASSGGLAGGGKNIQYF. Here the CDR3 DNA reads TGTGCCAGCAGCGGGGGACTAGCGGGAGGGGGCAAAAACATTCAGTACTTC.

The CDR3 DNA sequence: TGTGCCAGCAGCTTAGTGCTTGGGGACTCCTACTGCTGCGAGCAGTACTTC. Its protein product is CASSLVLGDSYCCEQYF. The chain combines TRBV7-8 with TRBJ2-7, with D maybe TRBD2 (6 bases). Looked up from germline, CDR1 is SGHVS and CDR2 is FQNEAQ. V dropped 1 base and J dropped 6 bases, with 22 bases sitting between them. This CDR3 has 17 residues.

J is TRBJ2-1 and V is TRBV12-5; D call uncertain. Between the trimmed V and J ends, which lost 5 bases and 4 bases, there was a span of 12 bases. Per germline, CDR1 LGHNT and CDR2 FRNRAP. The CDR3 consists of 14 residues. CDR3 DNA: TGTGCTAGTGGTCCTGACACAGCGTACAATGAGCAGTTCTTC. Its translation: CASGPDTAYNEQFF. The variable domain in full, completed from reference TRBV12-5 and TRBJ2-1, reads DARVTQTPRHKVTEMGQEVTMRCQPILGHNTVFWYRQTMMQGLELLAYFRNRAPLDDSGMPKDRFSAEMPDATLATLKIQPSEPRDSAVYFCASGPDTAYNEQFFGPGTRLTVL.

This chain uses TRBV7-8 with TRBJ2-7; TRBD2 aligns across 8 bases. This CDR3 contains 13 residues. After removal of 5 bases from V and 2 bases from J, the junction contained 2 bases not matched to a gene. Germline V lookup: CDR1 SGHVS, CDR2 FQNEAQ. The chain's CDR3 is CASSLSGTYEQYF. The CDR3 DNA reads as TGTGCCAGCAGCCTTAGCGGGACCTACGAGCAGTACTTC.

The V gene is TRBV9, the J gene TRBJ2-1; D is ambiguous. This CDR3 has 14 residues. Germline CDR1 and CDR2: SGDLS and YYNGEE. Trimming removed 0 bases from V and 8 bases from J, with 12 bases in between. In DNA form, the CDR3 reads TGTGCCAGCAGCGTAGGGCCCACAACATATGAGCAGTTCTTC. It translates to CASSVGPTTYEQFF.

V and J are TRBV5-1 and TRBJ1-1; the D is unclear. The CDR3 length is 14 residues. V gave up 4 bases and J gave up 5 bases, with 15 bases separating them. Germline-derived CDR1 and CDR2 are SGHRS and YFSETQ. CDR3 bases: TGCGCCAGCAGCCCTGGACCTCCTGGGACTGAAGCTTTCTTT. It yields the protein CASSPGPPGTEAFF.

This clone was detected only once. The rearrangement joins TRBV11-2 to TRBJ2-5, with TRBD2 identical over 8 bases. The CDR3 consists of 16 residues. J was trimmed by 4 bases and V by 0 bases; bases with no gene match: 7. Germline V gene data show CDR1 as SGHAT and CDR2 as FQNNGV. CDR3 bases: TGTGCCAGCAGCTTAGACTTTGGCGGGGGGTTAGAGACCCAGTACTTC. Amino acids: CASSLDFGGGLETQYF.

The genes are TRBV11-2 and TRBJ2-6; D unresolved. The ends were cut back, 5 bases at V and 6 bases at J, with 8 bases in the middle. The CDR3 is made up of 13 amino acids. Germline V CDR1 and CDR2: SGHAT, FQNNGV. Here the CDR3 DNA reads TGTGCCAGCAGCCGGGTACAGGCCAACGTCCTGACTTTC. As protein: CASSRVQANVLTF.

This CDR3 is CASTPGIGPNTEAFF. In DNA, the CDR3 is TGTGCCAGCACCCCCGGAATTGGCCCGAACACTGAAGCTTTCTTT. This chain connects TRBV6-5 to TRBJ1-1; D ambiguous. V was shortened by 7 bases and J by 1 base, with 16 bases between the two germline ends. Per germline, CDR1 MNHEY and CDR2 SVGAGI. The CDR3 has 15 residues.